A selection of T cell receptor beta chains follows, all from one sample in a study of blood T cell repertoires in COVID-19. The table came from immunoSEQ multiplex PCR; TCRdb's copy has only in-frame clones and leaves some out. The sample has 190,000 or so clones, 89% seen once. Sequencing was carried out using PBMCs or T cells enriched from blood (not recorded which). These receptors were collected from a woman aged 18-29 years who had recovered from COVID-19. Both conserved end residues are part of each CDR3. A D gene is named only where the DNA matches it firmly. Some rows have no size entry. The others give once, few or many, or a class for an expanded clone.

CDR3 protein: CASSQDPRTASYEQYF
CDR3 DNA: TGCGCCAGCAGCCAAGATCCCCGGACAGCTTCCTACGAGCAGTACTTC
clone size: few
J gene: TRBJ2-7
V gene: TRBV4-1
D gene: -

CDR3 protein: CASSPPQGAGGYTF
CDR3 DNA: TGTGCCAGTAGTCCACCACAGGGGGCAGGGGGCTACACCTTC
clone size: -
J gene: TRBJ1-2
V gene: TRBV19
D gene: TRBD1

CDR3 protein: CASSPPSGGGSNEQFF
CDR3 DNA: TGTGCCAGCTCACCACCAAGCGGGGGGGGATCGAATGAGCAGTTCTTC
clone size: -
J gene: TRBJ2-1
V gene: TRBV18
D gene: TRBD2

CDR3 protein: CASSQNRDSNQPQHF
CDR3 DNA: TGCGCCAGCAGCCAAAACAGGGATTCAAATCAGCCCCAGCATTTT
clone size: -
J gene: TRBJ1-5
V gene: TRBV4-1
D gene: -

CDR3 protein: CAWGTPNSNQPQHF
CDR3 DNA: TGTGCCTGGGGGACACCCAATAGCAATCAGCCCCAGCATTTT
clone size: -
J gene: TRBJ1-5
V gene: TRBV30
D gene: -

CDR3 protein: CASGPYRGTGELFF
CDR3 DNA: TGTGCTAGTGGTCCATACAGGGGCACCGGGGAGCTGTTTTTT
clone size: -
J gene: TRBJ2-2
V gene: TRBV12-5
D gene: TRBD1

CDR3 protein: CASSFGARDSPLHF
CDR3 DNA: TGTGCCAGCAGCTTTGGCGCCCGGGATTCACCCCTCCACTTT
clone size: -
J gene: TRBJ1-6
V gene: TRBV7-8
D gene: -

CDR3 protein: CASSLKPGQGVGGTQYF
CDR3 DNA: TGTGCCAGCTCTCTAAAGCCGGGACAGGGTGTCGGAGGGACCCAGTACTTC
clone size: -
J gene: TRBJ2-5
V gene: TRBV18
D gene: TRBD1

CDR3 protein: CASSRPGQGYNEQFF
CDR3 DNA: TGTGCCAGTAGTCGACCGGGACAGGGTTACAATGAGCAGTTCTTC
clone size: once
J gene: TRBJ2-1
V gene: TRBV19
D gene: TRBD1

CDR3 protein: CASSPGPWGGYNSPLHF
CDR3 DNA: TGTGCCAGCAGTCCCGGTCCTTGGGGGGGATATAATTCACCCCTCCACTTT
clone size: -
J gene: TRBJ1-6
V gene: TRBV27
D gene: -

CDR3 protein: CASSPSGGAGTDTQYF
CDR3 DNA: TGTGCCAGCAGCCCTAGTGGGGGGGCGGGCACAGATACGCAGTATTTT
clone size: -
J gene: TRBJ2-3
V gene: TRBV7-2
D gene: -

CDR3 protein: CATSADRDPTF
CDR3 DNA: TGTGCCACCAGCGCGGACAGGGATCCCACCTTC
clone size: -
J gene: TRBJ1-2
V gene: TRBV15
D gene: TRBD1

CDR3 protein: CASSDREKLFF
CDR3 DNA: TGTGCCAGCAGTGACAGGGAAAAACTGTTTTTT
clone size: -
J gene: TRBJ1-4
V gene: TRBV28
D gene: -

CDR3 protein: CASSPGYGYTF
CDR3 DNA: TGTGCCAGCAGCCCCGGCTATGGCTACACCTTC
clone size: -
J gene: TRBJ1-2
V gene: TRBV7-8
D gene: -

CDR3 protein: CASSSGGAAQYF
CDR3 DNA: TGCGCCAGCAGTAGCGGGGGGGCAGCTCAGTACTTC
clone size: -
J gene: TRBJ2-5
V gene: TRBV5-1
D gene: TRBD2

CDR3 protein: CASSLVNTEAFF
CDR3 DNA: TGTGCCAGCAGCTTGGTTAATACTGAAGCTTTCTTT
clone size: -
J gene: TRBJ1-1
V gene: TRBV5-6
D gene: -

CDR3 protein: CASVQEQVSGNTIYF
CDR3 DNA: TGTGCCAGCGTACAAGAACAGGTTTCTGGAAACACCATATATTTT
clone size: -
J gene: TRBJ1-3
V gene: TRBV6-5
D gene: -

CDR3 protein: CASIPGQGVSNTEAFF
CDR3 DNA: TGTGCCAGTATCCCGGGACAGGGGGTATCGAACACTGAAGCTTTCTTT
clone size: -
J gene: TRBJ1-1
V gene: TRBV19
D gene: TRBD1

CDR3 protein: CASSPGLSTDTQYF
CDR3 DNA: TGTGCCAGCAGTCCGGGTCTGAGCACAGATACGCAGTATTTT
clone size: -
J gene: TRBJ2-3
V gene: TRBV6-6
D gene: -

CDR3 protein: CASSAQDSPLHF
CDR3 DNA: TGTGCCAGCAGCGCACAGGATTCACCCCTCCACTTT
clone size: -
J gene: TRBJ1-6
V gene: TRBV5-5
D gene: -

CDR3 protein: CASSQPGLTNSPLHF
CDR3 DNA: TGTGCCAGCAGCCAACCGGGACTGACCAATTCACCCCTCCACTTT
clone size: -
J gene: TRBJ1-6
V gene: TRBV3-1/TRBV3-2
D gene: -

CDR3 protein: CSASYQGAGYTF
CDR3 DNA: TGCAGTGCTAGTTACCAGGGGGCTGGCTACACCTTC
clone size: -
J gene: TRBJ1-2
V gene: TRBV20-1
D gene: TRBD1

CDR3 protein: CASSVERGYNEQFF
CDR3 DNA: TGTGCCAGCAGCGTGGAGCGGGGTTACAATGAGCAGTTCTTC
clone size: -
J gene: TRBJ2-1
V gene: TRBV5-4
D gene: TRBD2

CDR3 protein: CASSPEQGRGQPQHF
CDR3 DNA: TGTGCCAGCAGCCCAGAACAGGGCAGGGGTCAGCCCCAGCATTTT
clone size: -
J gene: TRBJ1-5
V gene: TRBV5-5
D gene: -

CDR3 protein: CASSLQGRGGNTIYF
CDR3 DNA: TGTGCCAGCAGCTTGCAGGGTAGAGGCGGAAACACCATATATTTT
clone size: -
J gene: TRBJ1-3
V gene: TRBV5-5
D gene: -

CDR3 protein: CASSRKLAGGSDTQYF
CDR3 DNA: TGCGCCAGCAGCCGGAAACTAGCGGGGGGGTCAGATACGCAGTATTTT
clone size: once
J gene: TRBJ2-3
V gene: TRBV4-1
D gene: TRBD2

CDR3 protein: CASRGDRDYGYTF
CDR3 DNA: TGTGCCAGCAGGGGGGACAGGGACTATGGCTACACCTTC
clone size: -
J gene: TRBJ1-2
V gene: TRBV3-1/TRBV3-2
D gene: TRBD1

CDR3 protein: CASSVERETFNYGYTF
CDR3 DNA: TGTGCCAGCAGCGTAGAGCGGGAGACCTTTAACTATGGCTACACCTTC
clone size: -
J gene: TRBJ1-2
V gene: TRBV9
D gene: -

CDR3 protein: CACRGQGRINSPLHF
CDR3 DNA: TGTGCCTGCCGTGGACAGGGGCGAATTAATTCACCCCTCCACTTT
clone size: -
J gene: TRBJ1-6
V gene: TRBV30
D gene: TRBD1

CDR3 protein: CASSVSGTGGYNEQFF
CDR3 DNA: TGCGCCAGCAGCGTATCCGGGACAGGGGGCTACAATGAGCAGTTCTTC
clone size: once
J gene: TRBJ2-1
V gene: TRBV5-1
D gene: TRBD1

CDR3 protein: CASATPGTGGEYEQYF
CDR3 DNA: TGTGCCAGCGCTACCCCTGGGACAGGGGGCGAGTACGAGCAGTACTTC
clone size: -
J gene: TRBJ2-7
V gene: TRBV19
D gene: TRBD1

CDR3 protein: CASSESRGGGSYNEQFF
CDR3 DNA: TGCGCCAGCAGTGAGTCCCGCGGCGGTGGGTCCTACAATGAGCAGTTCTTC
clone size: -
J gene: TRBJ2-1
V gene: TRBV10-1
D gene: -

CDR3 protein: CASSQVTGGLLSGANVLTF
CDR3 DNA: TGTGCCAGCAGCCAGGTGACAGGGGGCCTCCTGTCCGGGGCCAACGTCCTGACTTTC
clone size: once
J gene: TRBJ2-6
V gene: TRBV4-2
D gene: TRBD1

CDR3 protein: CASSSRGLNEKLFF
CDR3 DNA: TGTGCCAGCAGCTCCAGGGGGTTGAATGAAAAACTGTTTTTT
clone size: once
J gene: TRBJ1-4
V gene: TRBV11-2
D gene: TRBD1

CDR3 protein: CASSPTTYSEQFF
CDR3 DNA: TGTGCCAGCAGCCCCACCACTTACAGTGAGCAGTTCTTC
clone size: -
J gene: TRBJ2-1
V gene: TRBV3-1/TRBV3-2
D gene: -

CDR3 protein: CAWKGQGNTEAFF
CDR3 DNA: TGTGCCTGGAAGGGACAGGGGAACACTGAAGCTTTCTTT
clone size: -
J gene: TRBJ1-1
V gene: TRBV30
D gene: TRBD1

CDR3 protein: CASSNDHRGTEAFF
CDR3 DNA: TGCGCCAGCAGCAACGATCACCGGGGAACTGAAGCTTTCTTT
clone size: -
J gene: TRBJ1-1
V gene: TRBV5-1
D gene: -

CDR3 protein: CASRLQGLLGYGYTF
CDR3 DNA: TGCGCCAGCAGATTACAGGGTTTGTTGGGCTATGGCTACACCTTC
clone size: once
J gene: TRBJ1-2
V gene: TRBV23-1
D gene: -

CDR3 protein: CASSVGLAGLYNEQFF
CDR3 DNA: TGTGCCAGCAGCGTAGGACTAGCGGGCCTATACAATGAGCAGTTCTTC
clone size: -
J gene: TRBJ2-1
V gene: TRBV9
D gene: TRBD2

CDR3 protein: CAWSVEGEAFF
CDR3 DNA: TGTGCCTGGAGTGTAGAGGGTGAAGCTTTCTTT
clone size: -
J gene: TRBJ1-1
V gene: TRBV30
D gene: -

CDR3 protein: CASALGRGTRTDTQYF
CDR3 DNA: TGTGCCAGCGCCCTCGGCCGGGGAACCCGCACAGATACGCAGTATTTT
clone size: -
J gene: TRBJ2-3
V gene: TRBV28
D gene: -

CDR3 protein: CASSGQGGNEQFF
CDR3 DNA: TGTGCCAGCAGCGGACAGGGTGGGAATGAGCAGTTCTTC
clone size: -
J gene: TRBJ2-1
V gene: TRBV9
D gene: TRBD1

CDR3 protein: CASSLLRGNTIYF
CDR3 DNA: TGTGCCAGCAGCTTGCTGAGAGGAAACACCATATATTTT
clone size: -
J gene: TRBJ1-3
V gene: TRBV5-4
D gene: -

CDR3 protein: CASSLAENNYGYTF
CDR3 DNA: TGTGCCAGCAGCTTGGCGGAGAACAACTATGGCTACACCTTC
clone size: -
J gene: TRBJ1-2
V gene: TRBV5-8
D gene: -

CDR3 protein: CASSQRQGPRYNEQFF
CDR3 DNA: TGCGCCAGCAGCCAGAGACAGGGGCCCCGCTACAATGAGCAGTTCTTC
clone size: -
J gene: TRBJ2-1
V gene: TRBV4-1
D gene: TRBD1

CDR3 protein: CASRTDRGAEAFF
CDR3 DNA: TGTGCCAGCCGAACGGACAGGGGGGCTGAAGCTTTCTTT
clone size: once
J gene: TRBJ1-1
V gene: TRBV2
D gene: TRBD1